The 10 T cell receptor beta chains listed next were all sequenced from one sample in a study of HIV-infected patients and healthy controls. Reverse transcription used about 500 ng RNA and constant-region primers for alpha and beta. Using multiplexing indices, alpha and beta chain libraries were generated apart by chain-specific third strand synthesis. One entry per CDR3 protein, called by TCRdb with MiXCR from the 5' RACE reads. The sample lists approximately 17,000 distinct CDR3 sequences, just under 9.5% occurring once. The repertoire came from unfractionated whole blood and reflected all unsorted peripheral T cells. Sequencing was performed on blood. The receptors were gathered from an adult in good health.

This clonotype appeared many times. The chain joins TRBV7-2 to TRBJ1-2, with 8 bases aligning to TRBD1. The CDR3 contains 13 residues. V was clipped by 5 bases and J by 4 bases; unmatched bases: 3. Looked up from germline, CDR1 is SGHTA and CDR2 is FQGNSA. The CDR3 here is CASSPDRGYGYTF. The DNA of the CDR3 is TGTGCCAGCAGCCCCGACAGGGGCTATGGCTACACCTTC.

This clonotype has ten or more counts. This sequence joins TRBV28 and TRBJ2-3; D perhaps matches TRBD2 (6 bases). The V gene's germline CDR1 is MDHEN and CDR2 SYDVKM. CDR3 size: 16 residues. Trimming shortened V by 8 bases and J by 3 bases, and 21 bases separated the two germline ends. This CDR3 is CASSDAGTRSTDTQYF. The CDR3 nucleotides read TGTGCCAGCTCCGACGCCGGGACTCGAAGTACAGATACGCAGTATTTT. Variable domain in full (rest from reference TRBV28 and TRBJ2-3): DVKVTQSSRYLVKRTGEKVFLECVQDMDHENMFWYRQDPGLGLRLIYFSYDVKMKEKGDIPEGYSVSREKKERFSLILESASTNQTSMYLCASSDAGTRSTDTQYFGPGTRLTVL.

This clonotype was seen at least ten times. The chain joins TRBV2 to TRBJ1-4, with no clear D. The V gene's germline CDR1 is SNHLY and CDR2 FYNNEI. CDR3 length equals 15 residues. V lost 3 bases and J lost 8, with 16 bases in between. CDR3 amino acids: CASSEEPGPEEKLFF. DNA for the CDR3: TGTGCCAGCAGTGAGGAGCCCGGGCCGGAAGAAAAACTGTTTTTT.

This chain joins TRBV20-1 and TRBJ1-6, with D perhaps matching TRBD1 (6 bases). Germline V gene sequence: CDR1 DFQATT, CDR2 SNEGSKA (reference sequence). This CDR3 is 16 amino acids long. The V gene lost 6 bases and the J gene lost 7 bases, with 22 bases spanning the gap. CDR3 sequence reads: CSARSTGPRGNSPLHF. In nucleotides, the CDR3 is TGCAGTGCAAGATCCACAGGGCCCAGAGGAAATTCACCCCTCCACTTT.

In this sample, this clonotype is medium-sized (0.01 to 0.1%). The rearrangement links TRBV7-2 to TRBJ2-3; possible D gene TRBD2, 5 bases. Trimming removed 1 base from V and 1 base from J, with 9 bases in between. The CDR3 is 15 amino acids. CDR1 and CDR2 from the germline V gene are SGHTA and FQGNSA. CDR3 sequence (DNA): TGTGCCAGCAGCTTAGGGACTCCGCGCACAGATACGCAGTATTTT. It codes for CASSLGTPRTDTQYF.

The chain carries TRBV4-1 and TRBJ2-5; 8 bases agree with TRBD2. The CDR3 has 15 residues. Germline CDR1 is MGHRA and CDR2 is YSYEKL. The J segment lost 4 bases and the V segment lost 3 bases, leaving 7 bases of the junction unmatched. The CDR3 DNA is TGCGCCAGCAGCCACAGCGGGAGTAGGGGAGAGACCCAGTACTTC. This gives the protein CASSHSGSRGETQYF.

By frequency in the sample, this clonotype is medium-sized. The chain has TRBV6-5 and TRBJ2-5, with 11 bases identical to TRBD1. CDR3 length: 15 amino acids. CDR1 and CDR2 (germline): MNHEY, SVGAGI. The V segment lost 7 bases and the J segment 5 bases; nucleotides outside the gene matches: 9. The CDR3 DNA follows: TGTGCCAGCAACCTAGGGACAGGGGGTCGGGAGACCCAGTACTTC. Translated, it gives CASNLGTGGRETQYF.

This clonotype occurred a few times. The rearrangement joins TRBV19 to TRBJ1-5; D is perhaps TRBD1 (6 bases). Looked up from germline, CDR1 is LNHDA and CDR2 is SQIVND (reference sequence). This CDR3 comprises 15 residues. Trimming left V 2 bases short and J 2 bases short, with 10 bases between. The CDR3 loop is CASSIWGAGNQPQHF. CDR3 nucleotides: TGTGCCAGTAGTATATGGGGGGCTGGCAATCAGCCCCAGCATTTT. The variable domain in full, completed from reference TRBV19 and TRBJ1-5, reads DGGITQSPKYLFRKEGQNVTLSCEQNLNHDAMYWYRQDPGQGLRLIYYSQIVNDFQKGDIAEGYSVSREKKESFPLTVTSAQKNPTAFYLCASSIWGAGNQPQHFGDGTRLSIL.

By sample fraction, this clonotype is medium-sized. This chain uses TRBV12-3 or TRBV12-4 with TRBJ2-5; tentatively, D is TRBD1 (6 bases). The CDR3 consists of 14 residues. V was pared by 7 bases and J by 2 bases, with 14 bases between. CDR3 nucleotides: TGTGCCAGCACCAAGCCGGACAGTCAAGAGACCCAGTACTTC. It yields the protein CASTKPDSQETQYF.

This clonotype counts as medium-sized. V gene TRBV11-3 combines with J gene TRBJ2-2, with 8 bases fitting TRBD1. The CDR3 spans 17 residues. In germline, CDR1 is SGHNT, CDR2 YENEEA. V gave up 4 bases and J gave up 1 base; unmatched junction bases: 8. This chain's CDR3 is CASSSTNRGRNTGELFF. The CDR3, as DNA: TGTGCCAGCAGCTCGACCAACAGGGGGAGGAACACCGGGGAGCTGTTTTTT.